Below, 23 T cell receptor beta chains from the same sample are listed, as sequenced in a study of shared clonotypes between healthy human individuals. TCRdb's copy holds only in-frame clones and misses some; the assay was immunoSEQ multiplex PCR. The table has over a million clones, roughly 96% seen once. Sequencing was carried out using naive CD4+ T cells sorted from blood. Indicated subset: CD45RA+ positively selected. All receptors derive from a man aged 25 to 40 in good health.

The chain has TRBV10-1 and TRBJ2-3; TRBD2 matches 7 bases. This CDR3 is built from 14 residues. With 8 bases clipped from V and 2 bases from J, the junction kept 7 bases outside the gene matches. The germline V gene has CDR1 WNHNN and CDR2 SYGVQD (reference sequence). The CDR3 sequence is CASDVTSLTDTQYF. In DNA, the CDR3 is TGCGCCAGCGACGTGACTAGCCTCACAGATACGCAGTATTTT.

The V call is TRBV5-1, the J call TRBJ1-1; D perhaps matches TRBD1 (6 bases). V was clipped by 8 bases and J by 1 base, with 12 bases between them. CDR1 is SGHRS and CDR2 is YFSETQ in the germline V gene. CDR3 length: 13 amino acids. Written as DNA, the CDR3 is TGCGCCAGTAACAGGGAGGGGAACACTGAAGCTTTCTTT. It translates to CASNREGNTEAFF.

This rearrangement joins TRBV9 to TRBJ2-7; D may be TRBD2 (6 bases). Looked up from germline, CDR1 is SGDLS and CDR2 is YYNGEE. This CDR3 has 13 amino acids. Deletions cut 4 bases from V and 6 bases from J, with 14 bases between. The CDR3 DNA is TGTGCCAGCAGCCCCCGACTAGTCGGCGAGCAGTACTTC. Protein product: CASSPRLVGEQYF.

With regard to this clone: Other DNA sequences from this sample encode an identical CDR3 as well. The chain carries TRBV6-5 and TRBJ2-2; D not certain. The V gene lost 5 bases and the J gene lost 5 bases, with 6 bases spanning the gap. Germline V lookup: CDR1 MNHEY, CDR2 SVGAGI. The CDR3 length is 12 residues. CDR3 region: CASSPTTGELFF. The CDR3 region has the DNA TGTGCCAGCAGTCCTACGACCGGGGAGCTGTTTTTT.

Concerning this clone itself: The sample carries other DNA sequences with the same CDR3. The V and J genes are TRBV6-1 and TRBJ2-5; 8 bases agree with TRBD1. CDR1 is MNHNS, CDR2 SASEGT, per germline. The ends lost 2 bases at V and 4 bases at J; junction bases unmatched: 3. The CDR3 is made up of 14 amino acids. The CDR3 protein is CASSEQGASETQYF. The CDR3, as DNA: TGTGCCAGCAGTGAACAGGGGGCATCAGAGACCCAGTACTTC.

To note about this clone: A read error may produce the germline difference seen at one junction end. The chain has TRBV18 and TRBJ1-2, with 7 bases fitting TRBD1. Germline-derived CDR1 and CDR2 are KGHSH and LQKENI. The length of the CDR3 is 11 residues. The CDR3 protein is CASSRDSPLLF. The CDR3 DNA reads as TGTGCCAGCTCCCGGGACAGCCCTCTACTCTTC. Drawing the rest from reference TRBV18 and TRBJ1-2, the complete variable domain is NAGVMQNPRHLVRRRGQEARLRCSPMKGHSHVYWYRQLPEEGLKFMVYLQKENIIDESGMPKERFSAEFPKEGPSILRIQQVVRGDSAAYFCASSRDSPLLFGSGTRLTVV.

This chain uses TRBV6-1 with TRBJ1-5; D is undetermined. Germline lookup yields CDR1 MNHNS and CDR2 SASEGT. The CDR3 spans 14 residues. V was trimmed by 8 bases and J by 3 bases, leaving 14 bases between them. This CDR3 reads CASLRARNNQPQHF. CDR3 DNA sequence: TGTGCCAGCCTACGTGCGCGTAACAATCAGCCCCAGCATTTT.

The chain is built from TRBV6-1 and TRBJ1-2; D is unresolved. The V and J ends lost 2 bases and 0 bases respectively, with 7 bases between them. This CDR3 is built from 14 residues. CDR1 and CDR2 from the germline V gene are MNHNS and SASEGT. The CDR3 DNA reads as TGTGCCAGCAGTGAACGAAATCCTAACTATGGCTACACCTTC. It specifies CASSERNPNYGYTF.

V and J are TRBV7-6 and TRBJ2-2; a weak D match, TRBD1 (6 bases). Germline V lookup: CDR1 SGHVS, CDR2 FNYEAQ. Trimming cost V 1 base and J 4 bases, with 13 bases left between them. The CDR3 spans 16 residues. The CDR3 sequence is CASSLVGALVTGELFF. The CDR3 DNA reads as TGTGCCAGCAGCTTAGTGGGGGCCTTGGTCACCGGGGAGCTGTTTTTT.

V gene TRBV6-5 combines with J gene TRBJ2-5, with D perhaps matching TRBD2 (6 bases). V gave up 6 bases and J gave up 5 bases, with 16 bases separating them. From germline, CDR1 is MNHEY and CDR2 SVGAGI. This CDR3 is built from 14 residues. The CDR3 DNA follows: TGTGCCAGCAGCCTACAACTAGCCTCTGAGACCCAGTACTTC. Encoded protein: CASSLQLASETQYF.

The J gene is TRBJ2-6, the V gene TRBV5-1, with D unclear. Germline values: CDR1 SGHRS, CDR2 YFSETQ. The CDR3 length is 15 residues. Trimming left V 0 bases short and J 3 bases short, with 7 bases between. CDR3 DNA sequence: TGCGCCAGCAGCTTGGTCGCTAGTGGGGCCAACGTCCTGACTTTC. It is translated as CASSLVASGANVLTF.

About this clone: The sample contains more than one DNA sequence encoding this CDR3. This CDR3 reads CASSVAGGTYEQYF. The CDR3 nucleotides read TGTGCCAGCAGCGTAGCTGGCGGGACCTACGAGCAGTACTTC. The chain links TRBV9 to TRBJ2-7, with D perhaps matching TRBD2 (6 bases). The CDR3 runs to 14 residues. Deletions cut 0 bases from V and 2 bases from J, with 9 bases between. CDR1 SGDLS and CDR2 YYNGEE come from the germline V gene.

The rearrangement links TRBV9 to TRBJ2-2; a possible D gene is TRBD1 (6 bases). CDR1 is SGDLS, CDR2 YYNGEE, per germline. The ends were cut back, 0 bases at V and 3 bases at J, with 9 bases in the middle. The CDR3 spans 15 residues. This CDR3 is CASSVGQAHTGELFF. The DNA of the CDR3 is TGTGCCAGCAGCGTAGGACAGGCACACACCGGGGAGCTGTTTTTT.

V gene TRBV6-6 combines with J gene TRBJ2-7, with no clear D. The CDR3 spans 15 residues. V was trimmed by 5 bases and J by 0 bases, leaving 14 bases between them. Germline lookup yields CDR1 MNHNY and CDR2 SVGAGI (reference sequence). CDR3 residues: CASSHPLGISYEQYF. The CDR3 DNA reads TGTGCCAGCAGTCACCCCTTGGGTATCTCCTACGAGCAGTACTTC.

The chain links TRBV11-2 to TRBJ2-5; 9 positions match TRBD2. Trimming removed 1 base from V and 2 bases from J; junction bases left unmatched: 14. The CDR3 is made up of 19 amino acids. Germline V gene sequence: CDR1 SGHAT, CDR2 FQNNGV. DNA for the CDR3: TGTGCCAGCAGCTTAGGTCGACCTCAGCGTCTAGCGGGACAAGAGACCCAGTACTTC. Protein: CASSLGRPQRLAGQETQYF.

The chain carries TRBV6-5 and TRBJ2-7, with TRBD2 as a possible D gene (6 bases). Germline loops: CDR1 MNHEY, CDR2 SVGAGI. The CDR3 has 14 residues. V was trimmed by 2 bases and J by 0 bases, leaving 8 bases between them. CDR3 nucleotides: TGTGCCAGCAGTTACACTAGCCTCTCCTACGAGCAGTACTTC. Its protein is CASSYTSLSYEQYF.

This chain joins TRBV9 and TRBJ2-3; TRBD1 agrees at 11 bases. Per the germline V gene, CDR1 is SGDLS and CDR2 is YYNGEE. The junction had 11 bases not matched to a gene; V was cut back by 3 bases and J by 2 bases. CDR3 size: 18 residues. This CDR3 reads CASSARSGTGGFTDTQYF. In DNA, the CDR3 is TGTGCCAGCAGCGCGAGGAGTGGGACAGGGGGTTTCACAGATACGCAGTATTTT.

The rearrangement uses TRBV6-4 and TRBJ2-1; D may be TRBD1 (5 bases). Trimming removed 6 bases from V and 0 bases from J, with 12 bases in between. The CDR3 runs 15 residues. Germline CDR1 reads MRHNA; CDR2 reads SNTAGT. The CDR3 nucleotides read TGTGCCAGCAGCGCGGACAAGAGCTCCTACAATGAGCAGTTCTTC. Translated, it gives CASSADKSSYNEQFF.

This clone was seen only once. This chain connects TRBV5-1 to TRBJ1-1, with TRBD1 identical over 10 bases. The CDR3 totals 15 residues. V shed 4 bases, J shed 5 bases, and the junction held 8 bases outside the gene matches. The germline V gene encodes CDR1 SGHRS and CDR2 YFSETQ. As DNA, the CDR3 is TGCGCCAGCAGCAAGTCGGGACAGGGGATTACTGAAGCTTTCTTT. It specifies CASSKSGQGITEAFF.

CDR3 loop: CASSLVWGQGGGTSYNEQFF. The CDR3 coding sequence is TGCGCCAGCAGCTTGGTTTGGGGACAGGGGGGCGGGACATCATACAATGAGCAGTTCTTC. The chain joins TRBV5-1 to TRBJ2-1; 11 nucleotides line up with TRBD1. This CDR3 is 20 amino acids long. The J segment lost 4 bases and the V segment lost 0 bases, leaving 15 bases of the junction unmatched. The germline V gene encodes CDR1 SGHRS and CDR2 YFSETQ. The variable domain in full, completed from reference TRBV5-1 and TRBJ2-1, reads KAGVTQTPRYLIKTRGQQVTLSCSPISGHRSVSWYQQTPGQGLQFLFEYFSETQRNKGNFPGRFSGRQFSNSRSEMNVSTLELGDSALYLCASSLVWGQGGGTSYNEQFFGPGTRLTVL.

This chain links TRBV7-6 with TRBJ1-5, with 10 bases aligning to TRBD1. CDR1 is SGHVS and CDR2 is FNYEAQ in the germline V gene. This CDR3 region has 15 residues. The V and J ends lost 5 bases and 5 bases, in that order; junction bases with no gene match: 6. The CDR3 loop reads CASSHDRGLDQPQHF. CDR3 DNA: TGTGCCAGCAGCCATGACAGGGGGCTTGATCAGCCCCAGCATTTT.

The chain links TRBV2 to TRBJ2-1, with D uncertain. Germline V gene sequence: CDR1 SNHLY, CDR2 FYNNEI. V was pared by 6 bases and J by 0 bases, with 6 bases between. CDR3 size: 13 residues. CDR3 DNA sequence: TGTGCCAGCAGGTCTCGCTCCTACAATGAGCAGTTCTTC. Protein: CASRSRSYNEQFF. Complete variable domain (other parts from reference TRBV2 and TRBJ2-1): EPEVTQTPSHQVTQMGQEVILRCVPISNHLYFYWYRQILGQKVEFLVSFYNNEISEKSEIFDDQFSVERPDGSNFTLKIRSTKLEDSAMYFCASRSRSYNEQFFGPGTRLTVL.

The chain links TRBV2 to TRBJ2-7; tentative D call: TRBD2 (5 bases). CDR1 and CDR2 (germline): SNHLY, FYNNEI. The CDR3 has 13 residues. V dropped 7 bases and J dropped 0 bases, with 10 bases sitting between them. CDR3 amino acids: CASMVASSYEQYF. Here the CDR3 DNA reads TGTGCCAGCATGGTAGCGAGCTCCTACGAGCAGTACTTC.